A selection of T cell receptor beta chains follows, all from one sample in a study of shared clonotypes between healthy human individuals. Generated by immunoSEQ multiplex PCR, the TCRdb table keeps only in-frame clones and is missing some. Here the sample spans about 2.1 million clones, 80% to 95% being singletons. The specimen was naive CD8+ T cells from PBMCs. Receptor source: a man between 18 and 35 years old in good health. Some clones in this sample may be carry-over from other donors' samples. CDR3s include the opening cysteine and the closing phenylalanine or tryptophan. Fields, in order: J gene, clone size, D gene, V gene, CDR3 protein, CDR3 DNA. The D gene is left open where the match is weak. Not every row has a clone size; where given, it reads once, few, many or a size class.

TRBJ2-5 | NA | NA | TRBV15 | CATSRVASVQETQYF | TGTGCCACCAGCAGAGTTGCGTCGGTCCAAGAGACCCAGTACTTC
TRBJ2-7 | NA | TRBD1 | TRBV6-1 | CASSDGTGGSYEQYF | TGTGCCAGCAGTGATGGGACAGGGGGCTCCTACGAGCAGTACTTC
TRBJ1-5 | NA | NA | TRBV4-1 | CASSHARTAYSNQPQHF | TGCGCCAGCAGCCACGCCCGGACAGCTTATAGCAATCAGCCCCAGCATTTT
TRBJ2-2 | NA | NA | TRBV30 | CARQWKGTGELFF | TGTGCCAGACAGTGGAAAGGGACCGGGGAGCTGTTTTTT
TRBJ2-3 | NA | NA | TRBV6-1 | CASSVIASPETSTDTQYF | TGTGCCAGCAGTGTGATCGCTAGCCCCGAAACTAGCACAGATACGCAGTATTTT
TRBJ1-2 | NA | NA | TRBV15 | CATSRDSSWGNYGYTF | TGTGCCACCAGCAGAGATTCGTCTTGGGGGAACTATGGCTACACCTTC
TRBJ2-3 | NA | TRBD2 | TRBV28 | CASSLPSGDTQYF | TGTGCCAGCAGTTTACCTAGCGGAGATACGCAGTATTTT
TRBJ2-3 | NA | TRBD2 | TRBV9 | CASSASGSDTQYF | TGTGCCAGCAGCGCTAGCGGGAGTGATACGCAGTATTTT
TRBJ1-5 | NA | NA | TRBV7-8 | CASSLGVRVEGQPQHF | TGTGCCAGCAGCTTAGGGGTCAGGGTTGAGGGTCAGCCCCAGCATTTT
TRBJ2-1 | NA | NA | TRBV5-4 | CASSLPGLENYNEQFF | TGTGCCAGCAGCCTACCGGGACTGGAGAACTACAATGAGCAGTTCTTC
TRBJ2-7 | NA | TRBD2 | TRBV7-2 | CASSFFAGPGLADSYEQYF | TGTGCCAGCAGCTTCTTCGCAGGACCGGGACTAGCAGACTCCTACGAGCAGTACTTC
TRBJ1-5 | few | NA | TRBV9 | CASSVVWTESNQPQHF | TGTGCCAGCAGCGTAGTATGGACAGAGAGCAATCAGCCCCAGCATTTT
TRBJ2-1 | NA | NA | TRBV7-8 | CASSLVRASEYYVNEQFF | TGTGCCAGCAGCTTAGTCAGGGCCTCCGAATATTACGTAAATGAGCAGTTCTTC
TRBJ2-1 | once | TRBD2 | TRBV11-2 | CASSLSGTSGRYNEQFF | TGTGCCAGCAGCTTATCAGGGACTAGCGGAAGATACAATGAGCAGTTCTTC
TRBJ2-2 | NA | NA | TRBV28 | CASSLGPQPGELFF | TGTGCCAGCAGTTTGGGTCCCCAACCCGGGGAGCTGTTTTTT